The entry below describes one TCR beta chain. Its cognate antigen is unknown. The data were produced by immunoSEQ multiplex PCR, yet TCRdb's version contains in-frame clones alone and is incomplete. The sample consists of 100,000 to 120,000 clones, about 85% of them appearing once. The record originates from a study of cytomegalovirus exposure and HLA in healthy donors. Study-wide context: The same platform was used for the 130 or so validation repertoires as for the 666 first-cohort repertoires, as reported in a later analysis.

The CDR3 sequence is 13 residues long. CDR1 is SGHNT, CDR2 YENEEA, per germline. J was trimmed by 7 bases and V by 4 bases; bases with no gene match: 6. Study-wide points: The authors listed approximately 150 TCR beta chains as cytomegalovirus-associated.

The sequence was obtained from a woman aged 18-29 years in good health and CMV-seronegative. The sequenced material came from PBMCs. This chain joins TRBV11-3 and TRBJ1-1; 7 bases match TRBD1. For the CDR3, the DNA is TGTGCCAGCAGCTCTAGACAGGGAGATGAAGCTTTCTTT. It specifies CASSSRQGDEAFF.